These 6 T cell receptor beta chains originate from one sample sequenced in a study of cytomegalovirus exposure and HLA in healthy donors (dated by TCRdb to 2015 to 2018). The library came from the immunoSEQ multiplex PCR assay. For the multiplex PCR, a mixture combining 60 forward primers for TCR Vbeta segments and 13 reverse primers for TCR Jbeta segments was used. TCRdb carries this immuneACCESS record with in-frame sequences only. Its versions omit some clonotypes, under half of them owing to an unresolved V gene in the studies checked, with the rest unexplained. This sample's records show approximately 190,000 clones. The ten largest clonotypes hold 0.74% of the sample. Sequenced input: PBMCs. Every receptor here comes from a boy aged 10-17 years in good health and CMV-seronegative.

Written as DNA, the CDR3 is TGTGCCAGTAGTATCGGGCCAGGACAACCCAACACAGATACGCAGTATTTT. This translates into CASSIGPGQPNTDTQYF. V and J are TRBV19 and TRBJ2-3, with D possibly TRBD1 on 5 matching bases. This CDR3 region has 17 residues. Per germline, CDR1 LNHDA and CDR2 SQIVND (reference sequence). V was shortened by 3 bases and J by 2 bases, with 18 bases between the two germline ends. The full variable domain, its missing parts supplied by reference TRBV19 and TRBJ2-3, is DGGITQSPKYLFRKEGQNVTLSCEQNLNHDAMYWYRQDPGQGLRLIYYSQIVNDFQKGDIAEGYSVSREKKESFPLTVTSAQKNPTAFYLCASSIGPGQPNTDTQYFGPGTRLTVL.

The chain uses TRBV5-1 and TRBJ2-5; 10 bases map to TRBD1. The CDR3 extends over 14 amino acids. Looked up from germline, CDR1 is SGHRS and CDR2 is YFSETQ. The junction had 4 bases not matched to a gene; V was cut back by 3 bases and J by 5 bases. The CDR3 region is CASSSRTGGETQYF. The DNA of the CDR3 is TGCGCCAGCAGCTCCAGGACAGGGGGGGAGACCCAGTACTTC.

The chain is built from TRBV6-6 and TRBJ1-6; D remains unclear. The CDR3 sequence is 15 residues long. Per the germline V gene, CDR1 is MNHNY and CDR2 is SVGAGI (reference sequence). V dropped 5 bases and J dropped 9 bases, with 17 bases sitting between them. In DNA form, the CDR3 reads TGTGCCAGCAGTCCGACGGGTAAAGGTGGTTCACCCCTCCACTTT. This gives the protein CASSPTGKGGSPLHF.

This chain connects TRBV6-5 to TRBJ2-3; maybe TRBD2 (5 bases). V was clipped by 6 bases and J by 0 bases, with 7 bases between them. Germline CDR1 and CDR2: MNHEY and SVGAGI. The CDR3 spans 13 residues. This chain's CDR3 is CASRTTSTDTQYF. Written as DNA, the CDR3 is TGTGCCAGCAGGACTACGAGCACAGATACGCAGTATTTT.

V usage is TRBV28 and J usage is TRBJ2-2; D is perhaps TRBD1 (6 bases). V lost 5 bases and J lost 0, with 13 bases in between. This CDR3 is 16 amino acids long. Germline CDR1 MDHEN, CDR2 SYDVKM. The CDR3 loop reads CASSDPRGPNTGELFF. The CDR3 nucleotides are TGTGCCAGCAGTGACCCCAGGGGCCCGAACACCGGGGAGCTGTTTTTT.

The rearrangement links TRBV28 to TRBJ1-6; D unclear. CDR3 length: 15 amino acids. Germline CDR1 reads MDHEN; CDR2 reads SYDVKM. The germline V and J ends were trimmed by 6 bases and 0 bases, with 9 bases remaining between them. The CDR3 loop reads CASRSRSSYNSPLHF. The DNA for the CDR3 is TGTGCCAGCAGGTCTAGGTCCTCCTATAATTCACCCCTCCACTTT.